A selection of T cell receptor beta chains follows, all from one sample in a study of blood T cell repertoires in COVID-19. Clones were read by immunoSEQ multiplex PCR, and TCRdb kept only the in-frame ones, dropping some. The profile covers roughly 3,600 clones, with more than 70% appearing a single time and 5.4% taken by the ten largest. The specimen sequenced was peripheral blood. The receptors originated from a woman in her 70s with active COVID-19. The CDR3 runs from the conserved cysteine through the conserved F or W. The order of the fields is clone size, J gene, V gene, CDR3 length, D gene, CDR3 protein, CDR3 DNA. A D gene is named only where the DNA matches it firmly. Expanded clones are given a class, and other clones once, few, many or no size at all.

NA | TRBJ2-2 | TRBV3-1/TRBV3-2 | 19 | TRBD1 | CASSRYYRGRYGNTGELFF | TGTGCCAGCAGCCGATATTACAGGGGGCGGTACGGGAACACCGGGGAGCTGTTTTTT
NA | TRBJ1-4 | TRBV12-3/TRBV12-4 | 13 | TRBD1 | CASSLGQGATPFF | TGTGCCAGCAGTTTAGGACAGGGAGCCACCCCATTTTTT
NA | TRBJ2-7 | TRBV6-5 | 14 | NA | CASSPTSGTYEQYF | TGTGCCAGCAGTCCTACGTCAGGAACCTACGAGCAGTACTTC
NA | TRBJ2-7 | TRBV28 | 16 | TRBD1 | CASSVTGLVRTYEQYF | TGTGCCAGCAGTGTGACAGGGTTAGTGCGAACCTACGAGCAGTACTTC
once | TRBJ1-4 | TRBV2 | 15 | TRBD1 | CASSEIQGQHEKLFF | TGTGCCAGCAGTGAAATACAGGGGCAACATGAAAAACTGTTTTTT
NA | TRBJ1-6 | TRBV25-1 | 14 | NA | CASSPRTAPSPLHF | TGTGCCAGCAGTCCAAGGACAGCGCCTTCACCCCTCCACTTT
NA | TRBJ1-5 | TRBV10-3 | 13 | NA | CAISREYDQPQHF | TGTGCCATCAGCCGGGAGTATGATCAGCCCCAGCATTTT
NA | TRBJ2-3 | TRBV10-3 | 16 | NA | CAISEPMGLEPDTQYF | TGTGCCATCAGCGAACCGATGGGACTGGAGCCAGATACGCAGTATTTT
NA | TRBJ1-1 | TRBV11-3 | 16 | TRBD1 | CASSSYRGQGNTEAFF | TGTGCCAGCAGCTCTTACAGGGGACAAGGGAACACTGAAGCTTTCTTT
NA | TRBJ1-3 | TRBV4-1 | 17 | NA | CASSQDLGGLSGNTIYF | TGCGCCAGCAGCCAAGATCTTGGAGGGTTATCTGGAAACACCATATATTTT
NA | TRBJ2-7 | TRBV6-2/TRBV6-3 | 14 | NA | CASSSGESSYEQYF | TGTGCCAGCAGCTCGGGGGAAAGCTCCTACGAGCAGTACTTC
NA | TRBJ2-2 | TRBV3-1/TRBV3-2 | 15 | TRBD1 | CASSLGQGVAGELFF | TGTGCCAGCAGCCTTGGACAGGGAGTGGCCGGGGAGCTGTTTTTT
NA | TRBJ1-1 | TRBV29-1 | 13 | NA | CSVDRGLNTEAFF | TGCAGCGTTGACAGGGGCTTGAACACTGAAGCTTTCTTT
NA | TRBJ2-5 | TRBV20-1 | 12 | NA | CSASNFQETQYF | TGCAGTGCTAGTAACTTTCAAGAGACCCAGTACTTC
NA | TRBJ1-1 | TRBV7-9 | 14 | NA | CASSLGQVQTEAFF | TGTGCCAGCAGCTTAGGACAGGTTCAAACTGAAGCTTTCTTT
NA | TRBJ2-5 | TRBV19 | 17 | TRBD2 | CASSPIVAGGRGETQYF | TGTGCCAGTAGCCCCATAGTCGCGGGGGGGCGTGGAGAGACCCAGTACTTC
NA | TRBJ1-6 | TRBV9 | 15 | NA | CASSVAGGLNSPLHF | TGTGCCAGCAGCGTAGCGGGGGGGCTCAATTCACCCCTCCACTTT
few | TRBJ1-2 | TRBV28 | 14 | TRBD1 | CASSVVDRVYGYTF | TGTGCCAGCAGTGTCGTGGACAGGGTGTATGGCTACACCTTC
NA | TRBJ2-7 | TRBV11-2 | 16 | NA | CASSFHGGTHSYEQYF | TGTGCCAGCAGCTTTCACGGCGGAACCCACTCCTACGAGCAGTACTTC
once | TRBJ2-3 | TRBV4-1 | 14 | TRBD1 | CASSQDPTGGTQYF | TGCGCCAGCAGCCAAGATCCCACAGGGGGGACGCAGTATTTT
once | TRBJ1-6 | TRBV7-8 | 15 | NA | CASSPGRGGLSPLHF | TGTGCCAGCAGCCCTGGGCGGGGGGGATTATCACCCCTCCACTTT
NA | TRBJ1-4 | TRBV7-9 | 15 | NA | CASSLYPGGTEKLFF | TGTGCCAGCAGCTTATACCCCGGTGGTACTGAAAAACTGTTTTTT
NA | TRBJ1-1 | TRBV5-4 | 14 | NA | CASSSPAFATALIF | TGTGCCAGCAGCTCTCCAGCCTTCGCGACAGCCTTAATCTTT
NA | TRBJ1-3 | TRBV7-9 | 14 | NA | CASSLGDMGNTIYF | TGTGCCAGCAGCCTCGGGGACATGGGAAACACCATATATTTT
once | TRBJ2-1 | TRBV29-1 | 17 | NA | CSVEFLQGLSSYNEQFF | TGCAGCGTTGAATTTCTACAGGGCCTGAGCTCCTACAATGAGCAGTTCTTC
once | TRBJ1-4 | TRBV25-1 | 16 | TRBD1 | CASSELEGAIREKLFF | TGTGCCAGCAGTGAATTGGAGGGGGCAATAAGGGAAAAACTGTTTTTT
NA | TRBJ2-2 | TRBV19 | 15 | NA | CASRHRTANTGELFF | TGTGCCAGTAGGCATCGGACAGCGAACACCGGGGAGCTGTTTTTT
NA | TRBJ1-1 | TRBV27 | 13 | NA | CASHWAMNTEAFF | TGTGCCAGCCATTGGGCTATGAACACTGAAGCTTTCTTT
NA | TRBJ1-2 | TRBV25-1 | 17 | TRBD1 | CASSEYATETGGYGYTF | TGTGCCAGCAGTGAATATGCAACAGAGACAGGGGGCTATGGCTACACCTTC
NA | TRBJ2-1 | TRBV3-1/TRBV3-2 | 14 | NA | CASSQGGRGTEQFF | TGTGCCAGCAGCCAAGGTGGCAGGGGAACCGAGCAGTTCTTC
NA | TRBJ2-2 | TRBV7-7 | 15 | TRBD1 | CASSYGTGGTEELFF | TGTGCTAGCAGCTACGGGACAGGCGGCACCGAGGAGCTGTTTTTT